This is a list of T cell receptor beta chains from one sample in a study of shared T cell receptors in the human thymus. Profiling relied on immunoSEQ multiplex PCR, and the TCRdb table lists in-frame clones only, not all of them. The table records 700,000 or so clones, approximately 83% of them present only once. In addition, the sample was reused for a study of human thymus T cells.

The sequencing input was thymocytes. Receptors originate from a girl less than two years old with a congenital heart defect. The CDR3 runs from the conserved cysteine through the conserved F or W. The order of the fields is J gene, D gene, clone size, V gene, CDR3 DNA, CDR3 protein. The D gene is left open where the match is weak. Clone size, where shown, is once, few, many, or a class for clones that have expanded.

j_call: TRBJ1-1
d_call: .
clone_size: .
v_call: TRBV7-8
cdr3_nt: TGTGCCAGCAGCCAGAGGAGCCCTCCGAACACTGAAGCTTTCTTT
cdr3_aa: CASSQRSPPNTEAFF

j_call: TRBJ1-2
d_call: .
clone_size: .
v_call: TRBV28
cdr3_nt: TGTGCCAGCAGCCCCCTTGACAGCCCTTATGGCTACACCTTC
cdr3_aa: CASSPLDSPYGYTF

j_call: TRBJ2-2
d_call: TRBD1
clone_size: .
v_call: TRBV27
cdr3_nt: TGTGCCAGCAGTTCGAGGGACAGCGAGTCCGGGGAGCTGTTTTTT
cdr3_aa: CASSSRDSESGELFF

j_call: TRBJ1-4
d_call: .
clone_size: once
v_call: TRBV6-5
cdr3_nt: TGTGCCAGCAGTTACTCGAGGGTAGAGGAAAAACTGTTTTTT
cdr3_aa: CASSYSRVEEKLFF

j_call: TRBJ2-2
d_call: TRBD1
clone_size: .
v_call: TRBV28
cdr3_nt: TGTGCCAGCAGTTCGGGGACAGTCAACACCGGGGAGCTGTTTTTT
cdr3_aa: CASSSGTVNTGELFF

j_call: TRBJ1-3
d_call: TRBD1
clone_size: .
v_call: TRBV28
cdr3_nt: TGTGCCAGCAGGGACAGGGCTGGAAACACCATATATTTT
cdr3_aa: CASRDRAGNTIYF

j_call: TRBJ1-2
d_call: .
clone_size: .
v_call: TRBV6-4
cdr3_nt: TGTGCCAGCAGTGAAAGGACAAGTCCTTTCTACACCTTC
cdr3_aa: CASSERTSPFYTF

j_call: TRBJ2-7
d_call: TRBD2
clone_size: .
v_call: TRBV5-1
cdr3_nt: TGCGCCAGCAGCTTGGATACTAGCGGCTACGAGCAGTACTTC
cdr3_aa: CASSLDTSGYEQYF

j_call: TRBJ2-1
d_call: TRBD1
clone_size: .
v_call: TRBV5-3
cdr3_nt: TGTGCCAGAAGACCAGGCAGGGGGTATGAGCAGTTCTTC
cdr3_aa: CARRPGRGYEQFF

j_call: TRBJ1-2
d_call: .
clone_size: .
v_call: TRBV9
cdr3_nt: TGTGCCAGCAGCGTAGCTGAGGGCAGGCACAACTATGGCTACACCTTC
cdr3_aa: CASSVAEGRHNYGYTF

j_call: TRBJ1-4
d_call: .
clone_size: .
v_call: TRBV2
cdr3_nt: TGTGCCAGCAGTGAAGCGCTGGTCAGGTTTGGGGAAAAACTGTTTTTT
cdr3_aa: CASSEALVRFGEKLFF

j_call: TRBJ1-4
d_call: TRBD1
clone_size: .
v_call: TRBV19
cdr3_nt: TGTGCCAGTAGTACAGACAGGGGGGATGAAAAACTGTTTTTT
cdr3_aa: CASSTDRGDEKLFF

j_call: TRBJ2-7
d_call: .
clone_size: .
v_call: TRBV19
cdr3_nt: TGTGCCAGTAGTCCCCAGGGGACCTACGAGCAGTACTTC
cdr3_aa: CASSPQGTYEQYF

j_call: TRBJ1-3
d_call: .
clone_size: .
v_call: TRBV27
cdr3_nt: TGTGCCAGCAGTTCTGGCAGCTCTGGAAACACCATATATTTT
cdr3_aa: CASSSGSSGNTIYF

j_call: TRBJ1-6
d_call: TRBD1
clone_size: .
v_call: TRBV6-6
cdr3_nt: TGTGCCAGCAGTTACTCCGGACAGGGGAATTCACCCCTCCACTTT
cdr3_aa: CASSYSGQGNSPLHF

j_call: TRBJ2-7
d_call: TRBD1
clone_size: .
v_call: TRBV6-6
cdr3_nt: TGTGCCAGCATCCCCGGGACAGCAAGCTCCTACGAGCAGTACTTC
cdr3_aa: CASIPGTASSYEQYF

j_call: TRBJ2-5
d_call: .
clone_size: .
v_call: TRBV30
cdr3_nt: TGTGCCCTGAAACACCCACACAGCGGAACTGAAGAGACCCAGTACTTC
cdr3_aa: CALKHPHSGTEETQYF

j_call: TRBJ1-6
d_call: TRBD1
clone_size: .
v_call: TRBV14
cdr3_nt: TGTGCCAGCAGCCAAGAGGCCAGGGGGCGTTCACCCCTCCACTTT
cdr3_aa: CASSQEARGRSPLHF

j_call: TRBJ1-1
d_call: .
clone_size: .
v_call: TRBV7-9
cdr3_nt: TGTGCCAGCAGCCTCACTGAAGCTTTCTTT
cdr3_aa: CASSLTEAFF

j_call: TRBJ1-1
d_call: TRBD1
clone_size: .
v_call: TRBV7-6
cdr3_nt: TGTGCCAGCAGCTCGATACAGGGGGCGTTGGTTCTGAACACTGAAGCTTTCTTT
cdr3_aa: CASSSIQGALVLNTEAFF

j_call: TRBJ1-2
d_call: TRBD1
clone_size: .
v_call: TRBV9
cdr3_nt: TGTGCCAGCAGCGTCAGACAGGGGGACCATGGCTACACCTTC
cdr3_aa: CASSVRQGDHGYTF

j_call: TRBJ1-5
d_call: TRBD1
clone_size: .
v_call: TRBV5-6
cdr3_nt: TGTGCCAGCAGCTCCTCGACAGGGCGAGAGGAACAGCCCCAGCATTTT
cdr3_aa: CASSSSTGREEQPQHF

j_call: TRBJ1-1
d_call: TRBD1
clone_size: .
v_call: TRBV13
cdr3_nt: TGTGCCAGCAGCTGCGAGGGACAGGGGGTCACTGAAGCTTTCTTT
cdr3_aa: CASSCEGQGVTEAFF

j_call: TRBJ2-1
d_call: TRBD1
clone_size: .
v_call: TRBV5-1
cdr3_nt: TGCGCCAGCAGCTTGGGGGGCAGGGGGCGCGACAATGAGCAGTTCTTC
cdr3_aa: CASSLGGRGRDNEQFF

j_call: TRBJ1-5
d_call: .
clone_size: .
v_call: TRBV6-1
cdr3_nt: TGTGCCAGTACGCAGGGTATTAAGCCCCAGCATTTT
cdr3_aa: CASTQGIKPQHF

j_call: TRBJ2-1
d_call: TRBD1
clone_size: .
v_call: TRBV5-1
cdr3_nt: TGCGCCAGCAGCTTGGCCAGAGTGCGGGACAGGTCCTACAATGAGCAGTTCTTC
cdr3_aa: CASSLARVRDRSYNEQFF

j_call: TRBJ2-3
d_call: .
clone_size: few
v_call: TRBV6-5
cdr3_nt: TGTGCCAGCAGTTCCCTGAAGGGGGAAGGTACGCAGTATTTT
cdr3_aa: CASSSLKGEGTQYF

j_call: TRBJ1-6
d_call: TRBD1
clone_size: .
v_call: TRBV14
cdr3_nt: TGTGCCAGCAGCCATAAAGGGACAGGGGGCCATAATTCACCCCTCCACTTT
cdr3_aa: CASSHKGTGGHNSPLHF

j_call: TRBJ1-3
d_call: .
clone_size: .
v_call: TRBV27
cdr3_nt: TGTGCCAGCCGGGCAGGGTCCTCCTCTGGGAACACCATATATTTT
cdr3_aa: CASRAGSSSGNTIYF

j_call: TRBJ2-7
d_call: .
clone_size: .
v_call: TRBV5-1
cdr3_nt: TGCGCCAGCAGCTTGGGCCGCGGAACCCGACCCTACGAGCAGTACTTC
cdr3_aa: CASSLGRGTRPYEQYF

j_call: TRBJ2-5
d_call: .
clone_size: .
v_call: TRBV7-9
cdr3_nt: TGTGCCAGCAGGTTCAAGGCGGGGCAGTTCCAAGAGACCCAGTACTTC
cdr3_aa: CASRFKAGQFQETQYF

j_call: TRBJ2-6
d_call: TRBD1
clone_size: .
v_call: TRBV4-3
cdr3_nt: TGCGCCAGCAGCCAAGGGGGGACAGCGATCTCTGGGGCCAACGTCCTGACTTTC
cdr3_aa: CASSQGGTAISGANVLTF

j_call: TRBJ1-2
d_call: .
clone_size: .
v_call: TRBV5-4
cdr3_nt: TGTGCCAGCAGCTCCCCCCAACTGCGGTTACCGGGACACGAGAATGGCTACACCTTC
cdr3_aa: CASSSPQLRLPGHENGYTF

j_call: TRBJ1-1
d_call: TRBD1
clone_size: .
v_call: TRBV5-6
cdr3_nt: TGTGCCAGCAGCCACCTCCCGTTCACAGGGGTTGGTGAAGCTTTCTTT
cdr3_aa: CASSHLPFTGVGEAFF

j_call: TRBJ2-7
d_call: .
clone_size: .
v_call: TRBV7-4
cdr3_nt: TGTGCCAGCAGCCCCCCCCGCGAGGTCGGGGGGCGTCACGAGCAGTACTTC
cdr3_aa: CASSPPREVGGRHEQYF

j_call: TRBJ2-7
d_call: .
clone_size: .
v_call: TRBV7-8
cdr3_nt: TGTGCCAGCAGCTTAGCCCGGGGAGACCTTAGCTCCTACGAGCAGTACTTC
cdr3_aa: CASSLARGDLSSYEQYF

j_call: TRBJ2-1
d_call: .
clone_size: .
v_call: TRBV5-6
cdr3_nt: TGTGCCAGCAGCTTCCGGCGGGGTTCCTACAATGAGCAGTTCTTC
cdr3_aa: CASSFRRGSYNEQFF

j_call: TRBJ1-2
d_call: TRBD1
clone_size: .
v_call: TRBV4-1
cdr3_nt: TGCGCCAGCAGCTTGGGAACAGGGGGCAGCTATGGCTACACCTTC
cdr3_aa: CASSLGTGGSYGYTF

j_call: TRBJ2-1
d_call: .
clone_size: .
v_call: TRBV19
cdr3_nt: TGTGCCAGTAGTATACCCCCCTCACGGGACTCCTGCGCTCCTGAGCAGTTCTTC
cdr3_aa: CASSIPPSRDSCAPEQFF

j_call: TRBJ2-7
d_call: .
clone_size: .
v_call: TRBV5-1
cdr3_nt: TGCGCCAGCAGGGGCAGCCATGGCTCCTACGAGCAGTACTTC
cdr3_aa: CASRGSHGSYEQYF

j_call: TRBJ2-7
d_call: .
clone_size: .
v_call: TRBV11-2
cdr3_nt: TGTGCCAGCAGCCTTCCTGTAGTGCCCTACGAGCAGTACTTC
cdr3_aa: CASSLPVVPYEQYF

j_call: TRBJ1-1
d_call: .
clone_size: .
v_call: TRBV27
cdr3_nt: TGTGCCAGCGGTAAGCCTCCGGGGAACACTGAAGCTTTCTTT
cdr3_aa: CASGKPPGNTEAFF

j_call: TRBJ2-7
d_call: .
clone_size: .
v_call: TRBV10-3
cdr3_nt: TGTGCCATCAGTGATAGGGGCCAGGCCTTCTACGAGCAGTACTTC
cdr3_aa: CAISDRGQAFYEQYF

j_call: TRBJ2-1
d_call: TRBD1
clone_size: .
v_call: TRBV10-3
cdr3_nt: TGTGCCATCAGAGACCGGGACAGATACAATGAGCAGTTCTTC
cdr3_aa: CAIRDRDRYNEQFF

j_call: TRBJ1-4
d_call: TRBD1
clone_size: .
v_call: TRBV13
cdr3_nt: TGTGCCAGCAGCTATGGACAGGGAGTAAATGAAAAACTGTTTTTT
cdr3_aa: CASSYGQGVNEKLFF

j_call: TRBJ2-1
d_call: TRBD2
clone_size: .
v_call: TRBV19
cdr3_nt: TGTGCCAGTAGTATAGATAGGACTAGCGGGGGGATAGGGAGCTCCTACAATGAGCAGTTCTTC
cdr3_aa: CASSIDRTSGGIGSSYNEQFF

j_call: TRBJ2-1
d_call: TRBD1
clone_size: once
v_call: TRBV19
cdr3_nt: TGTGCCAGTAGTATTCCTCGTCCAGGGACAGCGAGCGAAGGCCCCTACAATGAGCAGTTCTTC
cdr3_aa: CASSIPRPGTASEGPYNEQFF

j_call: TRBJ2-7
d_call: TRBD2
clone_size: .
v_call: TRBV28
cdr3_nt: TGTGCCAGCAGTCCAACACCACCGACTAGCTTTTCTGGGCTTGAACATTCCTACGAGCAGTACTTC
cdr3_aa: CASSPTPPTSFSGLEHSYEQYF

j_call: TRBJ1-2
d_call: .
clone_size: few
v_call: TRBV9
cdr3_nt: TGTGCCAGCAGCGTAGAGCCTAGAAGGGGGAAGGCCCACTATGGCTACACCTTC
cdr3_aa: CASSVEPRRGKAHYGYTF